This T cell receptor (beta chain) appears in the sequencing data of a study of siplizumab effects on memory and regulatory T cells (dated by TCRdb to between 2019 and 2020). With respect to the entire study: The effect of the anti-CD2 antibody siplizumab on alloreactive T-cell subsets was examined in allogeneic mixed lymphocyte reactions constructed from human PBMCs. Study-wide conclusions, independent of this receptor: Siplizumab significantly reduced the cumulative frequency of alloreactive sequences traceable to unstimulated CD4+ memory T cells. Whether proliferating Tregs from siplizumab cultures were suppressive was not functionally confirmed. Unstimulated naive T cells appeared to be more diverse than memory T cells, and naive cells seemed to make a substantial contribution to the alloresponse. Because sequences at frequencies below about 10^-5 were poorly captured, only a minor fraction of alloreactive clones could be mapped back to unstimulated subsets. Among mappable alloreactive CD4+ clones, an average Treg-derived fraction of about 69% was observed with siplizumab, compared with approximately 25% in control reactions. A naive or memory phenotype could not be assigned to roughly 80-97% of proliferating CD4+ or CD8+ clones.

To prepare the library, the immunoSEQ multiplex PCR assay was applied. Each sample had some 96,000 TCR templates assayed by the deep sequencing platform. Genomic DNA extracted from sorted T cells was the material used for TCRbeta CDR3 sequencing. On the study's bioinformatics: The R programming language was used for clonal analysis of TCRbeta CDR3 data. Comparing unstimulated samples against CFSE-low samples taken after the reaction was how alloreactive CD4+ and CD8+ clones were defined. By matching sequences to the repertoires of sorted unstimulated Treg and non-Treg cells, each alloreactive CD4+ clone was assigned a regulatory or non-regulatory origin. This is the immuneACCESS table as TCRdb keeps it, with only in-frame sequences that have V and J called. A part of the clones is gone; compared with another copy, unresolved V genes explain less than half, and the rest is unexplained. Clonal size and the V and J genes are those of that table, whereas D and trimming came from the DNA. The sample contains some 100,000 clones, approximately 94% of them found a single time. The top ten clones comprise 6.5% of the sample.

A word on this clone: Its target antigen remains unknown. One base away there is no much larger clone; base qualities are not given.

Sorted unstimulated T cells and proliferating T cells recovered from mixed lymphocyte reactions underwent TCRbeta CDR3 sequencing. Fresh whole blood from about 11 HLA-typed healthy donors was used as the source from which PBMCs were isolated. V is cut by 3 bases and J by 2 bases, and the space between the germline ends is 8 bases. CDR1 and CDR2, looked up from the germline V gene, are MNHEY and SVGAGI. The CDR3 contains 14 residues, cysteine and phenylalanine counted. The DNA shown is the 42-base CDR3, in frame from base 1. The rearrangement combines TRBV6-5 with TRBJ2-1; TRBD1 is a weak D gene call, 5 bases matching. The sequence was obtained from a human donor in good health. Sequencing was carried out using CD8+ T cells sorted from blood. For the CDR3, the sequence is CASSYQGTYNEQFF. The DNA reads TGTGCCAGCAGTTATCAGGGAACCTACAATGAGCAGTTCTTC.